The 30 T cell receptor beta chains below come from one sample, sequenced in a study of blood T cell repertoires in COVID-19. Sequencing used immunoSEQ multiplex PCR; TCRdb keeps in-frame clones, though not all of them. The repertoire has around 200,000 clones, roughly four fifths of them found once; the top ten carry roughly 6.6%. What was sequenced was peripheral blood. The receptors were gathered from a woman in her forties with acute or convalescent COVID-19.

The V and J genes are TRBV2 and TRBJ1-1; D might be TRBD1 (6 bases). V was cut by 7 bases and J by 2 bases, with 14 bases left in between. CDR1 is SNHLY and CDR2 is FYNNEI in the germline V gene. This CDR3 is built from 14 residues. The CDR3 spells CASTPQGLNTEAFF. CDR3 nucleotides: TGTGCCAGCACACCACAGGGTTTAAACACTGAAGCTTTCTTT.

The chain couples TRBV9 to TRBJ1-2; D is unresolved. Germline V gives CDR1 SGDLS, CDR2 YYNGEE. Trimming removed 4 bases from V and 4 bases from J, with 11 bases in between. CDR3 length: 13 residues. The DNA for the CDR3 is TGTGCCAGCAGCCCCGAGGGTTCCTATGGCTACACCTTC. Its protein is CASSPEGSYGYTF. Filled out from reference TRBV9 and TRBJ1-2, the complete variable domain reads DSGVTQTPKHLITATGQRVTLRCSPRSGDLSVYWYQQSLDQGLQFLIQYYNGEERAKGNILERFSAQQFPDLHSELNLSSLELGDSALYFCASSPEGSYGYTFGSGTRLTVV.

V is TRBV7-2 and J is TRBJ1-2; 8 bases agree with TRBD1. The CDR3 covers 17 residues. Losses at the gene ends were 3 bases for V and 5 bases for J; bases not matched to a gene: 14. Germline lookup yields CDR1 SGHTA and CDR2 FQGNSA. In nucleotides, the CDR3 is TGTGCCAGCAGCTTCGGGCAGGGGGCCCGCCGGTATTATGGCTACACCTTC. This sequence encodes CASSFGQGARRYYGYTF.

The chain has TRBV9 and TRBJ1-3, with 8 bases identical to TRBD1. There are 14 residues in the CDR3. J lost 6 bases, V lost 3 bases, and 5 bases had no gene match. Germline CDR1 is SGDLS and CDR2 is YYNGEE. CDR3 sequence (DNA): TGTGCCAGCAGCGCCGGGACAGGACTAAACACCATATATTTT. This translates into CASSAGTGLNTIYF.

Worth noting for this clone: An end of the junction does not agree with germline; a read error may underlie this. This chain joins TRBV4-1 and TRBJ2-7; D perhaps matches TRBD2 (5 bases). Germline V gene data show CDR1 as MGHRA and CDR2 as YSYEKL. The CDR3 has 13 amino acids. The CDR3 sequence is CASSQVLEGNKHF. CDR3 nucleotides: TGCGCCAGCAGCCAAGTATTAGAGGGAAATAAGCACTTC.

The V and J genes are TRBV7-5 and TRBJ1-5; TRBD1 is taken as the D call from the table, unchecked against the DNA. TRBV7-5 is assigned pseudogene status. The CDR3 length is 19 residues. This CDR3 is CARSLRLGRETGGNQPQHF. CDR3 bases: TGTGCCAGAAGCCTCCGGTTGGGTCGAGAAACAGGAGGCAATCAGCCCCAGCATTTT.

This rearrangement joins TRBV13 to TRBJ1-2, with D possibly TRBD1 on 6 matching bases. Deletions cut 0 bases from V and 7 bases from J, with 12 bases between. Germline V gene lookup returns CDR1 PRHDT and CDR2 FYEKMQ (reference sequence). CDR3 length equals 14 residues. The CDR3 bases are TGTGCCAGCAGCTTAGGGGCAGGGGATACTGGCTACACCTTC. This encodes CASSLGAGDTGYTF.

The genes are TRBV11-1 and TRBJ1-1, with 7 nucleotides matching TRBD1. Germline V gene data show CDR1 as SGHAT and CDR2 as FQDESV (reference sequence). The ends lost 3 bases at V and 2 bases at J; junction bases unmatched: 6. The CDR3 is 15 amino acids. For the CDR3, the DNA is TGTGCCAGCAGCTTCAACGAGGGGGCAAACACTGAAGCTTTCTTT. Translating it yields CASSFNEGANTEAFF.

The chain carries TRBV28 and TRBJ2-7, with 8 bases identical to TRBD1. The CDR3 is 11 amino acids. Germline V gene lookup returns CDR1 MDHEN and CDR2 SYDVKM. Unmatched junction bases numbered 3, after V lost 2 bases and J lost 12 bases. Written as DNA, the CDR3 is TGTGCCAGCAGTTTACAGGGGGCTACGTACTTC. It is translated as CASSLQGATYF.

This rearrangement joins TRBV14 to TRBJ2-1; TRBD2 agrees at 12 bases. The CDR3 runs 18 residues. The germline V gene encodes CDR1 SGHDN and CDR2 FVKESK. Unmatched junction bases numbered 14, after V lost 2 bases and J lost 9 bases. CDR3 sequence (DNA): TGTGCCAGCAGCCAATTAGGACTAGCGGGAAGGGGGACGTTTGAGCAGTTCTTC. Encoded protein: CASSQLGLAGRGTFEQFF.

This chain connects TRBV21-1 to TRBJ1-1; the table names TRBD1, a call not compared with the DNA. TRBV21-1 constitutes a pseudogene. The CDR3 is 15 amino acids. CDR3 in amino acids: CASRINTGGPTEAFF. CDR3 DNA: TGTGCCTCCAGAATTAACACAGGGGGCCCCACTGAAGCTTTCTTT.

V is TRBV12-3 or TRBV12-4 and J is TRBJ1-1; possible D gene TRBD1, 6 bases. Trimming pared 6 bases from V and 5 bases from J, leaving 13 bases between. This CDR3 spans 13 amino acids. CDR3 loop: CASRSQGITEAFF. In nucleotides, the CDR3 is TGTGCCAGCAGGTCTCAGGGGATAACTGAAGCTTTCTTT.

This chain joins TRBV5-1 and TRBJ1-2, with D perhaps TRBD1 (6 bases). CDR3 length: 14 residues. Germline V gene sequence: CDR1 SGHRS, CDR2 YFSETQ. Trimming removed 0 bases from V and 5 bases from J, with 11 bases in between. The CDR3 loop is CASSLGDKGYGYTF. The CDR3 DNA reads as TGCGCCAGCAGCTTGGGGGACAAAGGATATGGCTACACCTTC.

The rearrangement links TRBV5-8 to TRBJ2-5, with no clear D. The CDR3 has 14 amino acids. With 1 base removed from V and 2 bases from J, the gap between germline ends came to 9 bases. Germline V gene data show CDR1 as SGHTS and CDR2 as YDEGEE. CDR3 DNA sequence: TGTGCCAGCAGCTTGAGCTATTCTCAAGAGACCCAGTACTTC. Translation gives CASSLSYSQETQYF. The complete variable domain, with remaining parts taken from reference TRBV5-8 and TRBJ2-5, reads EAGVTQSPTHLIKTRGQQATLRCSPISGHTSVYWYQQALGLGLQFLLWYDEGEERNRGNFPPRFSGRQFPNYSSELNVNALELEDSALYLCASSLSYSQETQYFGPGTRLLVL.

This clone came up once. J is TRBJ1-2 and V is TRBV4-1; D gene uncertain. CDR1 and CDR2 from the germline V gene are MGHRA and YSYEKL. The CDR3 runs 16 residues. Trimming cost V 0 bases and J 7 bases, with 18 bases left between them. The CDR3 DNA is TGCGCCAGCAGCCAAGATCGCCGGAGGGTCCCGGTTGGCTACACCTTC. Its protein is CASSQDRRRVPVGYTF.

This sequence joins TRBV29-1 and TRBJ1-2, with D unresolved. Germline loops: CDR1 SQVTM, CDR2 ANQGSEA. The CDR3 length is 14 residues. V dropped 0 bases and J dropped 3 bases, with 11 bases sitting between them. The CDR3 bases are TGCAGCGTTGAAGATCCGGCGAGGGACTATGGCTACACCTTC. Translated, it gives CSVEDPARDYGYTF.

In its sample, this clone was seen a few times. The V and J genes are TRBV28 and TRBJ1-6; the D gene is possibly TRBD1 (5 bases). This CDR3 has 12 amino acids. V shed 6 bases and J shed 11 bases, with 11 bases lying between them. Germline V lookup: CDR1 MDHEN, CDR2 SYDVKM. The CDR3 DNA reads TGTGCCAGCAGGCAGGGTAGTACACCCCTCCACTTT. As protein: CASRQGSTPLHF.

This chain uses TRBV6-5 with TRBJ2-7, with a possible D match to TRBD2 (5 bases). The V end lost 2 bases, the J end lost 0 bases, and 14 bases lay between the germline ends. Germline lookup yields CDR1 MNHEY and CDR2 SVGAGI. This CDR3 spans 16 amino acids. The CDR3 is CASSYGRASGSYEQYF. In DNA form, the CDR3 reads TGTGCCAGCAGTTACGGACGGGCGAGCGGCTCCTACGAGCAGTACTTC.

V and J are TRBV12-3 or TRBV12-4 and TRBJ1-5; 8 bases align to TRBD1. The CDR3 extends over 12 amino acids. The trim removed 8 bases at V and 6 bases at J, leaving 3 bases unmatched. This CDR3 reads CASGTGGQPQHF. The CDR3 bases are TGTGCCAGCGGTACAGGGGGTCAGCCCCAGCATTTT.

The chain has TRBV28 and TRBJ1-5; D not resolved. The V end lost 5 bases, the J end lost 7 bases, and 9 bases lay between the germline ends. The CDR3 loop spans 12 amino acids. Looked up from germline, CDR1 is MDHEN and CDR2 is SYDVKM. CDR3 loop: CASSLLRQPQHF. The CDR3 DNA sequence: TGTGCCAGCAGTCTACTTCGACAGCCCCAGCATTTT.

The rearrangement links TRBV24-1 to TRBJ1-3; D is perhaps TRBD1 (5 bases). The CDR3 is 13 residues long. Trimming removed 7 bases from V and 2 bases from J, with 8 bases in between. Germline V gives CDR1 KGHDR, CDR2 SFDVKD. CDR3 sequence: CATRGATGNTIYF. The CDR3 nucleotides read TGTGCCACCAGAGGGGCAACTGGAAACACCATATATTTT.

The DNA for the CDR3 is TGTGCCAGCAGTGACGGGAAGAATGAAAAACTGTTTTTT. Translating it yields CASSDGKNEKLFF. The gene calls are TRBV27 and TRBJ1-4, with unresolved D. The germline gives CDR1 MNHEY, CDR2 SMNVEV (reference sequence). The CDR3 is made up of 13 amino acids. The V gene lost 5 bases and the J gene lost 5 bases, with 9 bases spanning the gap.

This chain links TRBV28 with TRBJ2-3, with 13 bases aligning to TRBD2. Germline values: CDR1 MDHEN, CDR2 SYDVKM. Trimming took 7 bases from V and 6 from J; bases not matched to a gene: 7. The CDR3 sequence is 15 residues long. CDR3 amino acids: CASTMGGLAGDTQYF. The CDR3, as DNA: TGTGCCAGCACCATGGGGGGACTAGCGGGGGATACGCAGTATTTT.

The chain couples TRBV7-9 to TRBJ1-1; TRBD1 agrees at 8 bases. V shed 4 bases and J 3 bases; nucleotides not matched to a gene: 4. The length of the CDR3 is 14 residues. The germline CDR1 and CDR2 sequences are SEHNR and FQNEAQ (reference sequence). CDR3 DNA sequence: TGTGCCAGCAGCTCTGGACAGGGCTACACTGAAGCTTTCTTT. This gives the protein CASSSGQGYTEAFF.

This chain uses TRBV2 with TRBJ1-5; 7 nucleotides match TRBD1. Per germline, CDR1 SNHLY and CDR2 FYNNEI. CDR3 length: 15 residues. V was pared by 5 bases and J by 7 bases, with 11 bases of the junction left unmatched. CDR3 region: CASSPETGQGQPQHF. As DNA, the CDR3 is TGTGCCAGCAGTCCTGAGACAGGGCAGGGCCAGCCCCAGCATTTT.

V is TRBV5-1 and J is TRBJ1-4; D is undetermined. Trimming shortened V by 4 bases and J by 0 bases, and 10 bases separated the two germline ends. Germline V gene lookup returns CDR1 SGHRS and CDR2 YFSETQ. This CDR3 has 15 residues. The CDR3 reads CASSTDSTTNEKLFF. The CDR3 DNA follows: TGCGCCAGCAGCACCGACTCAACAACTAATGAAAAACTGTTTTTT.

The CDR3: CASSPPGTDTQYF. For the CDR3, the DNA is TGTGCCAGCAGCCCGCCGGGCACAGATACGCAGTATTTT. This chain links TRBV7-3 with TRBJ2-3, with D unresolved. The CDR3 spans 13 residues. V was shortened by 5 bases and J by 1 base, with 7 bases between the two germline ends. Germline V gene sequence: CDR1 SGHTA, CDR2 FQGTGA.

The gene calls are TRBV29-1 and TRBJ1-1; D not certain. CDR3 size: 12 residues. Germline values: CDR1 SQVTM, CDR2 ANQGSEA. The V gene lost 3 bases and the J gene lost 2 bases, with 7 bases spanning the gap. The DNA of the CDR3 is TGCAGCGTTGACCCTTCCAACACTGAAGCTTTCTTT. It codes for CSVDPSNTEAFF.

This clone has at least ten counts. The rearrangement links TRBV7-9 to TRBJ2-3, with D perhaps TRBD2 (6 bases). Germline CDR1 reads SEHNR; CDR2 reads FQNEAQ (reference sequence). The CDR3 covers 15 residues. V lost 1 base and J lost 0, with 8 bases in between. The CDR3 region has the DNA TGTGCCAGCAGCTTAGGCCGGGAGAGCACAGATACGCAGTATTTT. Protein: CASSLGRESTDTQYF.

The chain employs TRBV5-4 and TRBJ2-2; 8 bases are shared with TRBD1. CDR1 SGHNT and CDR2 YYREEE come from the germline V gene (reference sequence). The CDR3 loop spans 16 amino acids. After removal of 4 bases from V and 6 bases from J, the junction contained 11 bases not matched to a gene. In DNA, the CDR3 is TGTGCCAGCAGCGCTAAGCCAGGGGGCACCGCCGGGGAGCTGTTTTTT. Translation gives CASSAKPGGTAGELFF.